Listed here is a single TCR beta chain. Its antigen remains unknown. The record originates from a study of cytotoxic CD8 clonotypes in ibrutinib-treated CLL. Background on the study: Among the patients, roughly 12 presented as relapsed/refractory and fewer than 16 as treatment-naive; some 17 showed unmutated IGHV.

From cryopreserved PBMCs came roughly 2 micrograms of genomic DNA used for TCR beta libraries. Only in-frame clones appear in the TCRdb table, and some are missing; sequencing was by immunoSEQ multiplex PCR. The repertoire holds 250,000 to 350,000 clones, with approximately 76% as singletons. The CDR3 consists of 13 residues. Germline assignment: CDR1 SQVTM and CDR2 ANQGSEA. V was pared by 4 bases and J by 10 bases, with 16 bases between. Study observations and caveats: Relative to age-matched healthy donors, clonality at baseline was higher, and it tracked circulating CD8+ T-cell counts.

This sample comprised PBMCs, obtained at disease progression, from a patient treated with ibrutinib. The sequence was obtained from a human donor with chronic lymphocytic leukemia. The chain combines TRBV29-1 with TRBJ1-4; D is unclear. CDR3 in amino acids: CSVAEVVRGKLFF. The CDR3 nucleotides read TGCAGCGTTGCTGAGGTCGTTCGCGGAAAACTGTTTTTT.